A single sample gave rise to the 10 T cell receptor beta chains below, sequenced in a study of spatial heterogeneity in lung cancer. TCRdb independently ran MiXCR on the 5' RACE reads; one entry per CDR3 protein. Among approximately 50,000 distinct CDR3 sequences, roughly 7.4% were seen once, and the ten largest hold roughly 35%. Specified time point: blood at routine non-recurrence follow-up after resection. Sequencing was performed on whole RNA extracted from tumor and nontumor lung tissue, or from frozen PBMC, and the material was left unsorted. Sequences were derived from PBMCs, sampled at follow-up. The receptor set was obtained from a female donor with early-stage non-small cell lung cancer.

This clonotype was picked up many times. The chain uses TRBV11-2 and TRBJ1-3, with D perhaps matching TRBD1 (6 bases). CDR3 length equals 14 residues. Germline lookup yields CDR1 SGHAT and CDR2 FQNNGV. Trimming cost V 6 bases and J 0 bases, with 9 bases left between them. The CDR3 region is CASSSGVSGNTIYF. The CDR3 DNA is TGTGCCAGCAGTTCAGGGGTCTCTGGAAACACCATATATTTT.

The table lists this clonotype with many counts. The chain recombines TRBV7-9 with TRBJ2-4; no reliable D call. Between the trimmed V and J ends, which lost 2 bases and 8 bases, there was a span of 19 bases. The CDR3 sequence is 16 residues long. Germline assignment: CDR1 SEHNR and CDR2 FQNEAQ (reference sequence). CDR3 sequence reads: CASSLSRTPQEDIQYF. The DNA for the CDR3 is TGTGCCAGCAGCTTATCGAGGACGCCTCAGGAAGACATTCAGTACTTC.

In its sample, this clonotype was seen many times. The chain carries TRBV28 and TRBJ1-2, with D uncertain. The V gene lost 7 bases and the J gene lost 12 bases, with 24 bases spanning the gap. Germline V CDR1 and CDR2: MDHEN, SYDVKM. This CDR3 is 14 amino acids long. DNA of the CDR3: TGTGCCAGCACCCGTCCGGCATTCCCCACTCTAGACACCTTC. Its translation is CASTRPAFPTLDTF.

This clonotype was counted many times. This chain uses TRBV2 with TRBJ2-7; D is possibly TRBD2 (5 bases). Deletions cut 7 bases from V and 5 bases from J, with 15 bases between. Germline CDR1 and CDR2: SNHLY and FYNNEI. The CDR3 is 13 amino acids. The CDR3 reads CASKGVSINEQYF. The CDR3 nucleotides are TGTGCCAGCAAGGGAGTCTCTATCAACGAGCAGTACTTC. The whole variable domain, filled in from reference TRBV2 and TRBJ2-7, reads EPEVTQTPSHQVTQMGQEVILRCVPISNHLYFYWYRQILGQKVEFLVSFYNNEISEKSEIFDDQFSVERPDGSNFTLKIRSTKLEDSAMYFCASKGVSINEQYFGPGTRLTVT.

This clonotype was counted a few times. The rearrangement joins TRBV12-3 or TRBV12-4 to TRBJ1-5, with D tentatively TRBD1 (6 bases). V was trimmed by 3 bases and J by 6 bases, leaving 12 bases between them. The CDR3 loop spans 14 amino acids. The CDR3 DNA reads TGTGCCAGCAGTTTCGGAGGGGGAGGTCAGCCCCAGCATTTT. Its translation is CASSFGGGGQPQHF.

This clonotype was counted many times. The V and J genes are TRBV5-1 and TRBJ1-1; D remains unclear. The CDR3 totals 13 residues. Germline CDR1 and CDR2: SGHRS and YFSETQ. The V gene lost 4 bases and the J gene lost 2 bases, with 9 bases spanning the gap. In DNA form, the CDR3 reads TGCGCCAGCAGCCCTTTGGGAAACACTGAAGCTTTCTTT. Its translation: CASSPLGNTEAFF.

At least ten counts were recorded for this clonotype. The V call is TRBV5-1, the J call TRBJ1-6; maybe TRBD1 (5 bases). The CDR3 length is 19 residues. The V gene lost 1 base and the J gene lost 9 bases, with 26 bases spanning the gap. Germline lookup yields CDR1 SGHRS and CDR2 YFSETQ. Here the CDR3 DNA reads TGCGCCAGCAGCTTGAAAGGGGAATTCTCCCCTAGCACAGCTTCACCCCTCCACTTT. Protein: CASSLKGEFSPSTASPLHF.

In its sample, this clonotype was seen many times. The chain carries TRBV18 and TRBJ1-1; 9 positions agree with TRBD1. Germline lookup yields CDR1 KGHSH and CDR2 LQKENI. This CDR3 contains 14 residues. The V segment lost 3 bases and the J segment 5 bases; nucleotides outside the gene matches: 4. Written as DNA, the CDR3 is TGTGCCAGCTCACCGGGACAGGGAGGGACTGAAGCTTTCTTT. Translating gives CASSPGQGGTEAFF.

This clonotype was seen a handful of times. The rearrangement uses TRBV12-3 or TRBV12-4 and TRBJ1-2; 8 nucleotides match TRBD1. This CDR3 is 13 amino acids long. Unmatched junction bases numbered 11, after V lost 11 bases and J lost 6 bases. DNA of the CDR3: TGTGCCGGTCGGAACAGGGGGAGGAATGGCTACACCTTC. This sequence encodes CAGRNRGRNGYTF.

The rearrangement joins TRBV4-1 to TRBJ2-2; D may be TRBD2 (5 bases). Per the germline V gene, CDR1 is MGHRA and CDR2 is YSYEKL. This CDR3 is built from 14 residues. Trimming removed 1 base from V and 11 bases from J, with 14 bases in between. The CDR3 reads CASSQVNHGGELFF. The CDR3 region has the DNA TGCGCCAGCAGCCAAGTTAACCACGGAGGAGAGCTGTTTTTT.